Below, 12 T cell receptor beta chains from the same sample are listed, as sequenced in a study of metastatic and nonmetastatic thyroid tumors. No patient received treatment before thyroid surgery. TCRdb reassembled clones from the PCR reads with MiXCR. The sample has roughly 90,000 clones; about 15% are singletons. The sample was blood. The receptor set was obtained from a female donor with papillary thyroid cancer or a benign thyroid nodule (not recorded which). Some clones in this sample may be carry-over from other donors' samples.

This clone occurred many times. CDR3 in amino acids: CASSVALTGELFF. In DNA form, the CDR3 reads TGTGCCAGCAGTGTAGCCCTCACCGGGGAGCTGTTTTTT. The chain recombines TRBV2 with TRBJ2-2; D not resolved. This CDR3 spans 13 amino acids. CDR1 and CDR2 (germline): SNHLY, FYNNEI. The V and J ends lost 4 bases and 4 bases respectively, with 7 bases between them.

This clone has a count of ten or more. The CDR3 nucleotides are TGCGCCAGCAGACCTCTAGCGGGGGGGTCCCATGAGCAGTTCTTC. It codes for CASRPLAGGSHEQFF. The chain is built from TRBV4-1 and TRBJ2-1; 12 bases are shared with TRBD2. V lost 6 bases to trimming and J lost 8 bases; unmatched junction nucleotides: 8. The CDR3 runs 15 residues. Germline V gene sequence: CDR1 MGHRA, CDR2 YSYEKL.

In regard to this clone: One base away lies a much larger clone, so this may be a sequencing read error. The sample carries other DNA sequences with the same CDR3. The chain has TRBV30 and TRBJ2-4; D assignment may be TRBD1 or TRBD2 (5 bases each). CDR1 is GTSNPN and CDR2 is SVGIG in the germline V gene (reference sequence). The CDR3 consists of 12 residues. V dropped 6 bases and J dropped 8 bases, with 14 bases sitting between them. In DNA, the CDR3 is TGTGCCTGCGGCAGAGGGGCGGACATTCAGTACTTC. Translation gives CACGRGADIQYF.

As regards this clone: A much larger clone differs by one base, so this may be a read error. Within the sample, other DNA sequences also encode this same CDR3. This chain uses TRBV15 with TRBJ2-5; D possibly corresponds to TRBD2 (5 bases). Germline assignment: CDR1 LNHNV and CDR2 YYDKDF (reference sequence). V dropped 0 bases and J dropped 5 bases, with 13 bases sitting between them. The CDR3 is made up of 15 amino acids. In nucleotides, the CDR3 is TGTGCCACCAGCAGAGAGAAAACGGGGTTGGAGACCCAGTACTTC. Encoded protein: CATSREKTGLETQYF.

Many counts were recorded for this clone. CDR3 nucleotide sequence: TGCGCCAGCAGCTTGGAGACAGGGGGCGGAGGCTACACCTTC. Protein product: CASSLETGGGGYTF. The J gene is TRBJ1-2, the V gene TRBV5-1; 10 nucleotides align to TRBD1. V lost 0 bases and J lost 8; bases outside the gene matches: 4. CDR3 length: 14 residues. The V gene's germline CDR1 is SGHRS and CDR2 YFSETQ. Looking up the rest from reference TRBV5-1 and TRBJ1-2 gives the full variable domain: KAGVTQTPRYLIKTRGQQVTLSCSPISGHRSVSWYQQTPGQGLQFLFEYFSETQRNKGNFPGRFSGRQFSNSRSEMNVSTLELGDSALYLCASSLETGGGGYTFGSGTRLTVV.

With respect to this clone: The sample contains more than one DNA sequence encoding this CDR3. This chain joins TRBV9 and TRBJ2-5; the match to TRBD2 covers 9 bases. Per the germline V gene, CDR1 is SGDLS and CDR2 is YYNGEE. The V and J ends lost 0 bases and 1 base, in that order; junction bases with no gene match: 4. CDR3 length equals 16 residues. Written as DNA, the CDR3 is TGTGCCAGCAGCGTAGATCCTAGCGGGATCCAAGAGACCCAGTACTTC. It yields the protein CASSVDPSGIQETQYF.

A word on this clone: A much larger clonotype is one base distant, so this may be a read error. The chain joins TRBV14 to TRBJ1-1; 7 bases are shared with TRBD1. J gave up 11 bases and V 5 bases, and 11 bases lay outside the gene matches. The CDR3 covers 13 residues. The germline V gene encodes CDR1 SGHDN and CDR2 FVKESK. For the CDR3, the DNA is TGTGCCAGCAGCAGACAGGGCTACATTGAGGCTTTCTTT. Protein: CASSRQGYIEAFF.

This clone turned up a few times. It may be a read error: a sequence one base away is much more abundant. The chain uses TRBV12-3 or TRBV12-4 and TRBJ2-3; TRBD2 aligns across 8 bases. The CDR3 covers 18 residues. J lost 0 bases, V lost 5 bases, and 13 bases had no gene match. The CDR3 loop reads CASSGGAGVWTSTDTQYF. The DNA of the CDR3 is TGTGCCAGCAGTGGCGGAGCGGGGGTGTGGACTAGCACAGATACGCAGTATTTT.

In this sample, this clone turned up many times. The chain couples TRBV25-1 to TRBJ1-1, with 7 nucleotides matching TRBD1. The CDR3 totals 16 residues. V shed 4 bases and J 7 bases; nucleotides not matched to a gene: 15. The germline V gene encodes CDR1 MGHDK and CDR2 SYGVNS. CDR3 loop: CASSGRGGERMGEAFF. In DNA, the CDR3 is TGTGCCAGCAGTGGCAGGGGGGGGGAACGTATGGGTGAAGCTTTCTTT.

This clone has a count of ten or more. The chain couples TRBV4-1 to TRBJ1-1; D is unclear. V was trimmed by 1 base and J by 4 bases, leaving 7 bases between them. CDR1 and CDR2 (germline): MGHRA, YSYEKL. The CDR3 covers 13 residues. DNA of the CDR3: TGCGCCAGCAGCCAAGGGAGGGTCACTGAAGCTTTCTTT. Encoded protein: CASSQGRVTEAFF.

This clone was counted at least ten times. The rearrangement links TRBV19 to TRBJ1-4, with TRBD1 matching 8 bases. The CDR3 runs to 15 residues. Looked up from germline, CDR1 is LNHDA and CDR2 is SQIVND (reference sequence). V shed 4 bases, J shed 4 bases, and the junction held 5 bases outside the gene matches. CDR3: CASSTPRGLNEKLFF. CDR3 nucleotides: TGTGCCAGTAGTACCCCCAGGGGGCTTAATGAAAAACTGTTTTTT.

This clone occurred many times. The chain links TRBV19 to TRBJ1-4; maybe TRBD1 (6 bases). The CDR3 sequence is 14 residues long. The germline CDR1 and CDR2 sequences are LNHDA and SQIVND (reference sequence). V lost 6 bases and J lost 6, with 14 bases in between. The CDR3 coding sequence is TGTGCCAGTAGAAACCTGGAGGGGGATGAAAAACTGTTTTTT. Translation gives CASRNLEGDEKLFF.